Listed below are T cell receptor beta chains from one sample, sequenced in a study of blood T cells in healthy people across ages. In TCRdb, the 5' RACE reads were re-called with MiXCR into one record per CDR3 protein. The data contain about 680,000 distinct CDR3 sequences, about 52% of them singletons. Sequencing used blood. The receptors originated from an older woman in good health. The CDR3 runs from the conserved cysteine through the conserved F or W. Each record gives: CDR3 length, V gene, clone size, J gene, D gene, CDR3 DNA, CDR3 protein. A D gene is named only where the DNA matches it firmly. Clone size is stated in some rows and not others, as once, few, many or a class when expanded.

14	TRBV6-2/TRBV6-3	.	TRBJ2-3	.	TGTGCCAGCAGTTACTCGGGGGAGGCGGATACGCAGTATTTT	CASSYSGEADTQYF
15	TRBV9	.	TRBJ2-6	.	TGTGCCAGCAGCGTAGTGAGCTCTGGGGCCAACGTCCTGACTTTC	CASSVVSSGANVLTF
12	TRBV20-1	.	TRBJ2-2	.	TGCAGTGCTCACAGGAGCACCGGGGAGCTGTTTTTT	CSAHRSTGELFF
16	TRBV6-6	.	TRBJ2-7	.	TGTGCCAGCAGTTACCGCCTACAGGACCCTCGGAACGAGCAGTACTTC	CASSYRLQDPRNEQYF
13	TRBV6-5	.	TRBJ1-1	.	TGTGCCAGCAGTTACCAGAGGGGGACTGAAGCTTTCTTT	CASSYQRGTEAFF
15	TRBV3-1	.	TRBJ1-4	.	TGTGCCAGCAGCCCCCGGGACAAGAAGAATGAAAAACTGTTTTTT	CASSPRDKKNEKLFF
14	TRBV18	.	TRBJ2-1	TRBD2	TGTGCCAGCTCGAGTGGGAGCGGGAGTTATGAGCAGTTCTTC	CASSSGSGSYEQFF
15	TRBV6-1	.	TRBJ2-5	.	TGTGCCAGCAGTGAAGGAGGGGAACCCCAAGAGACCCAGTACTTC	CASSEGGEPQETQYF
12	TRBV20-1	.	TRBJ2-7	.	TGCAGTGCTAGCGGGAGAGGCTACGAGCAGTACTTC	CSASGRGYEQYF
22	TRBV21-1	few	TRBJ2-6	.	TGTGCCAGCAGCAAAGCGCGGGAAACAGGGAGGGACTACCTATCTGGGGCCAACGTCCTGACTTTC	CASSKARETGRDYLSGANVLTF
15	TRBV6-2/TRBV6-3	.	TRBJ1-2	.	TGTGCCAGCAGTTCCAGAGACCCTCAGGGTGGTGGCTACACCTTC	CASSSRDPQGGGYTF
10	TRBV20-1	.	TRBJ1-2	TRBD1	TGCAGCCACCGGGACAGGCCCTACACCTTC	CSHRDRPYTF
15	TRBV11-2	.	TRBJ2-7	TRBD2	TGTGCCAGCAGTATCGGGACTAGCGGGAGTAGAGAGCAGTACTTC	CASSIGTSGSREQYF
15	TRBV29-1	.	TRBJ1-4	.	TGCAGCGTTGAAGAGGTCGGGCAAGGATCTGAAAAACTGTTTTTT	CSVEEVGQGSEKLFF
17	TRBV4-3	few	TRBJ2-3	.	TGCGCCAGCAGCCAAGATCGTAAGGGACGGAGCACAGATACGCAGTATTTT	CASSQDRKGRSTDTQYF
17	TRBV7-8	.	TRBJ2-3	.	TGTGCCAGCAGCGAGGTACCGGGACTCGAGACCACAGATACGCAGTATTTT	CASSEVPGLETTDTQYF
17	TRBV29-1	.	TRBJ2-5	TRBD1	TGCAACCCCTCCGGGACAGGGGGCGCAGGGGGCCAAGAGACCCAGTACTTC	CNPSGTGGAGGQETQYF
13	TRBV6-6	.	TRBJ1-5	.	TGTGCCAGCACGCGGGGATTGAATCAGCCCCAGCATTTT	CASTRGLNQPQHF
18	TRBV20-1	many	TRBJ1-2	TRBD1	TGCAGTGCTAGAGATGGTCCCGGGCAGGGGGCCAACAACTATGGCTACACCTTC	CSARDGPGQGANNYGYTF
16	TRBV7-3	.	TRBJ2-1	.	TGTGCCAGCAGCTTTCCAGGGAGGAGCTCCTACAATGAGCAGTTCTTC	CASSFPGRSSYNEQFF
16	TRBV4-3	few	TRBJ1-2	.	TGCGCCAGCAGCCAAGGGGCGGACAGCCGTAACTATGGCTACACCTTC	CASSQGADSRNYGYTF
17	TRBV5-1	few	TRBJ2-1	.	TGCGCCAGCAGCCAACCCAATCTCGCACGCTCCTACAATGAGCAGTTCTTC	CASSQPNLARSYNEQFF
13	TRBV20-1	.	TRBJ2-2	.	TGCAGTGCTAGAGATCATGGCACCGGGGAGCTGTTTTTT	CSARDHGTGELFF
14	TRBV15	.	TRBJ2-3	.	TGTGCCACCAGCAGAGAACAGGGCGGATATACGCAGTATTTT	CATSREQGGYTQYF